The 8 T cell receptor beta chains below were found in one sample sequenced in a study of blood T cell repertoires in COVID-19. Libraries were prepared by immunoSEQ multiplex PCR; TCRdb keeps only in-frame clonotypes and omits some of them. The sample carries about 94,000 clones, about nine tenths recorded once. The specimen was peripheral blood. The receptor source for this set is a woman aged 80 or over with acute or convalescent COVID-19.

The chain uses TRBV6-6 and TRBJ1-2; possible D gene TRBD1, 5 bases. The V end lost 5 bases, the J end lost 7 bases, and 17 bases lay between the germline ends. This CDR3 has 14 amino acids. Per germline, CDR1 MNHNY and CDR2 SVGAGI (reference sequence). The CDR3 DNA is TGTGCCAGCAGTCCGCTATTTGGGGCAAGTGGCTACACCTTC. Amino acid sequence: CASSPLFGASGYTF.

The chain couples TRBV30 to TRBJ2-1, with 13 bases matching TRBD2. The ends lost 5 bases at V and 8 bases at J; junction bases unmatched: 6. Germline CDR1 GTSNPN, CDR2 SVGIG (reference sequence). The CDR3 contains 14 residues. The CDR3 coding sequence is TGTGCCTGGGGTAGACTAGCGGGGGGCCATGAGCAGTTCTTC. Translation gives CAWGRLAGGHEQFF.

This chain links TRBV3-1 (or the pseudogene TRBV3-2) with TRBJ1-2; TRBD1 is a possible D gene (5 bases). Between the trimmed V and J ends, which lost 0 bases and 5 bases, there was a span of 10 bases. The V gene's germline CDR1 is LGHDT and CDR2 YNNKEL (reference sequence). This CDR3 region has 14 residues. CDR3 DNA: TGTGCCAGCAGCCAAGACATGGGGGGGTATGGCTACACCTTC. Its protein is CASSQDMGGYGYTF.

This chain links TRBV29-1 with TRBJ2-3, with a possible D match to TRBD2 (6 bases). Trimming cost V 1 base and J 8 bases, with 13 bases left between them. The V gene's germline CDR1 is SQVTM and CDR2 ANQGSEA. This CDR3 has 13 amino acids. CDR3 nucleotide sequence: TGCAGCGTTGAAGCGTTGGGGGGAAGTACGCAGTATTTT. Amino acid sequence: CSVEALGGSTQYF.

The CDR3 coding sequence is TGTGCCAGTAGTACTCGGGACAGGGGAATCGAGCAGTACTTC. Its protein product is CASSTRDRGIEQYF. The chain links TRBV19 to TRBJ2-7; 10 positions agree with TRBD1. Germline V gene sequence: CDR1 LNHDA, CDR2 SQIVND (reference sequence). The CDR3 runs 14 residues. J lost 6 bases, V lost 4 bases, and 6 bases had no gene match.

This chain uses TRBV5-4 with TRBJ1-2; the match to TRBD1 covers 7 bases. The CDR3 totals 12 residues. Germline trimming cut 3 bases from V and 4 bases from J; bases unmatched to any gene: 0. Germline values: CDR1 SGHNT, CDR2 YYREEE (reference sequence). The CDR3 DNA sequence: TGTGCCAGCAGCTCAGGGGGCTATGGCTACACCTTC. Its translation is CASSSGGYGYTF.

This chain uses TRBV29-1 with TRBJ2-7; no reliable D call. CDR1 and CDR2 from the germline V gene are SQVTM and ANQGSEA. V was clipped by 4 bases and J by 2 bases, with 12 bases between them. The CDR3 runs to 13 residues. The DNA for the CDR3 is TGCAGCGTTGTTAGCCCACCCCCCTACGAGCAGTACTTC. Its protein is CSVVSPPPYEQYF.

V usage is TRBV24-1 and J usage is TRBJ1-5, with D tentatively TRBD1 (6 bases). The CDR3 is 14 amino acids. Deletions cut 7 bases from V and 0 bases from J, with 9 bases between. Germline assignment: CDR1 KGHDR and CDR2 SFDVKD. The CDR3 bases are TGTGCCACCAGCGGACAGTCTAGCAATCAGCCCCAGCATTTT. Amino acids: CATSGQSSNQPQHF.